The entry that follows covers one TCR beta chain sequence. TRB rearrangements were amplified by touch-down multiplex PCR with mixed TRB-A/B primers. TCRdb re-called the multiplex PCR reads; one entry per CDR3 protein, DNA not given. This repertoire comprises thousands of distinct CDR3 sequences; its ten largest clones make up about a third. The CDR3 length is 17 residues. CDR1 is DFQATT, CDR2 SNEGSKA, per germline (reference sequence). The sample comes from a study of T cell clusters in autoimmune cytopenias. TRB was amplified from around 0.25 ug of peripheral blood genomic DNA per sample. These data also formed part of another study, on T cell repertoires in aging, cancer and after chemotherapy. Per that study: Patients with chronic lymphocytic leukemia were sampled before and after fludarabine- or bendamustine-based chemotherapy.

This TCR came from a human donor with an autoimmune cytopenia or autoimmune hepatitis (not recorded which). The sample comprised peripheral blood. The chain has TRBV20-1 and TRBJ2-3; checking the TCRdb D call of TRBD2 is not possible without DNA. CDR3 sequence: CSANMGLAGGSTDTQYF.